This record concerns one T cell receptor beta chain sequence. Its antigen remains unknown. This sample is drawn from a study of blood T cells in healthy people across ages. The study, taken as a whole, reports: Diversity estimates from one million T cells were considered underestimates.

The V and J ends lost 5 bases and 5 bases respectively, with 13 bases between them. Germline V gene lookup returns CDR1 MNHEY and CDR2 SMNVEV (reference sequence). This CDR3 has 14 residues. Then a second PCR, running about 7 to 11 cycles, was carried out with a sample-barcoded 5' primer and a J-beta primer mix. Each CDR3 protein gets one entry after TCRdb re-called the 5' RACE reads with MiXCR. The sample carries approximately 1,700,000 distinct CDR3 sequences, about two fifths recorded once. In terms of origin and age, donors were healthy Caucasian individuals from Russia aged roughly 6 to 95. This receptor was identified in a human donor in good health. The V gene is TRBV27, the J gene TRBJ2-1; possible D gene TRBD1, 5 bases. Sequenced material: blood. CDR3 DNA: TGTGCCAGCAGTATGGTCAGGGCTAACAATGAGCAGTTCTTC. The encoded protein is CASSMVRANNEQFF.